The 28 T cell receptor beta chains presented below share a single source sample, sequenced in a study of CD8 T cells in acute hepatitis C reinfection. Study findings and constraints: Preferential TRBV04 and TRBV06 usage appeared in all groups and was not explained by the naive pool.

Clones were read by immunoSEQ multiplex PCR, and TCRdb kept only the in-frame ones, dropping some. The sample includes thousands of clones, 65% to 70% of them seen just once. Time point denoted: at least 347 days after estimated infection, following spontaneous clearance. The hepatitis C virus-specific receptor repertoire was characterized directly ex vivo, with no prior expansion in culture. Sample: HCV NS3-1073 tetramer-sorted CD8+ T cells from PBMCs, taken at follow-up. The receptors derive from a man between 35 and 55 years old who spontaneously cleared hepatitis C infection.

This clone appeared a single time. The chain joins TRBV30 to TRBJ2-7; D tentatively fits TRBD1 or TRBD2 (6 bases each). The CDR3 runs 12 residues. Trimming stripped 4 bases from V and 0 bases from J, with 7 bases between. The germline CDR1 and CDR2 sequences are GTSNPN and SVGIG (reference sequence). Written as DNA, the CDR3 is TGTGCCTGGACGGGGGCCTCCTACGAGCAGTACTTC. As protein: CAWTGASYEQYF.

V usage is TRBV14 and J usage is TRBJ1-2; D may be TRBD1 (5 bases). This CDR3 has 14 amino acids. Germline values: CDR1 SGHDN, CDR2 FVKESK. The V gene lost 0 bases and the J gene lost 4 bases, with 9 bases spanning the gap. CDR3 residues: CASSQEGTLYGYTF. The CDR3, as DNA: TGTGCCAGCAGCCAAGAAGGGACGCTCTATGGCTACACCTTC.

This clone was picked up one time. This chain connects TRBV10-3 to TRBJ1-1, with D uncertain. Trimming left V 3 bases short and J 0 bases short, with 11 bases between. Germline V gene sequence: CDR1 ENHRY, CDR2 SYGVKD. This CDR3 has 15 residues. CDR3 in DNA: TGTGCCATCAGTGATTTTTTGGGGATGAACACTGAAGCTTTCTTT. This encodes CAISDFLGMNTEAFF.

V gene TRBV5-5 combines with J gene TRBJ2-1; 11 positions match TRBD2. The CDR3 runs 17 residues. Germline CDR1 reads SGHKS; CDR2 reads YYEKEE (reference sequence). Trimming removed 6 bases from V and 3 bases from J; junction bases left unmatched: 11. The CDR3 region has the DNA TGTGCCAGCAATCTTCCCCCGGGACTAGCGGACTACAATGAGCAGTTCTTC. Its translation: CASNLPPGLADYNEQFF.

The chain has TRBV5-1 and TRBJ1-1; D is possibly TRBD1 (6 bases). Germline CDR1 reads SGHRS; CDR2 reads YFSETQ. V gave up 0 bases and J gave up 1 base, with 7 bases separating them. The CDR3 spans 14 residues. In nucleotides, the CDR3 is TGCGCCAGCAGCTTGGCAGGGGCGAACACTGAAGCTTTCTTT. Its translation: CASSLAGANTEAFF.

The chain carries TRBV6-5 and TRBJ1-5; 7 nucleotides line up with TRBD1. This CDR3 is built from 14 residues. Germline CDR1 reads MNHEY; CDR2 reads SVGAGI. The V segment lost 5 bases and the J segment 4 bases; nucleotides outside the gene matches: 5. This CDR3 reads CASSPGTENQPQHF. The CDR3 DNA reads TGTGCCAGCAGTCCTGGGACAGAAAATCAGCCCCAGCATTTT.

This clone is large within its sample. V gene TRBV4-3 combines with J gene TRBJ2-1; 11 bases are a match to TRBD2. Germline lookup yields CDR1 LGHNA and CDR2 YSLEER. The junction had 10 bases not matched to a gene; V was cut back by 0 bases and J by 9 bases. CDR3 length: 17 residues. The CDR3 reads CASSQDPLAGGGGEQFF. The DNA of the CDR3 is TGCGCCAGCAGCCAAGATCCCCTAGCGGGAGGAGGGGGTGAGCAGTTCTTC.

Concerning this clone itself: In the same sample, other DNA sequences code for this CDR3. The chain recombines TRBV7-9 with TRBJ2-2; possibly TRBD1 for D (5 bases). Germline V gene lookup returns CDR1 SEHNR and CDR2 FQNEAQ (reference sequence). This CDR3 region has 17 residues. V was trimmed by 5 bases and J by 2 bases, leaving 18 bases between them. The CDR3 region has the DNA TGTGCCAGCAGCCAAGAGCCTGGGGCTCCCAACACCGGGGAGCTGTTTTTT. It yields the protein CASSQEPGAPNTGELFF.

This clone occurred a few times. Its ends do not fully match the called genes, so a read error is possible. V is TRBV5-1 and J is TRBJ2-5; TRBD2 agrees at 12 bases. The CDR3 sequence is 14 residues long. CDR1 and CDR2 (germline): SGHRS, YFSETQ. The CDR3 DNA follows: TGCGCCAGTAGCTGGACTAGCGGGGAAGAGACCCAGTACTTC. Protein product: CASSWTSGEETQYF.

The chain has TRBV7-2 and TRBJ2-2, with a weak D call TRBD2 (6 bases). The CDR3 has 15 amino acids. CDR1 SGHTA and CDR2 FQGNSA come from the germline V gene. V was clipped by 5 bases and J by 6 bases, with 16 bases between them. CDR3 nucleotide sequence: TGTGCCAGCAGCCCCGAGGTAGCGGCCCCCGGGGAGCTGTTTTTT. This translates into CASSPEVAAPGELFF. Complete variable domain (other parts from reference TRBV7-2 and TRBJ2-2): GAGVSQSPSNKVTEKGKDVELRCDPISGHTALYWYRQSLGQGLEFLIYFQGNSAPDKSGLPSDRFSAERTGGSVSTLTIQRTQQEDSAVYLCASSPEVAAPGELFFGEGSRLTVL.

The chain is built from TRBV30 and TRBJ2-7, with TRBD2 as a possible D gene (6 bases). Germline CDR1 is GTSNPN and CDR2 is SVGIG (reference sequence). CDR3 length: 12 residues. V lost 8 bases, J lost 6 bases, and 17 bases lay in between. This CDR3 reads CAMRRGTLEQYF. The CDR3 coding sequence is TGTGCCATGCGGAGGGGAACCCTCGAGCAGTACTTC.

This rearrangement joins TRBV11-2 to TRBJ2-1; no definite D call. V was pared by 0 bases and J by 9 bases, with 6 bases between. The length of the CDR3 is 12 residues. Germline assignment: CDR1 SGHAT and CDR2 FQNNGV. In DNA, the CDR3 is TGTGCCAGCAGCTTAGATCTGGTTGAGCAGTTCTTC. The encoded protein is CASSLDLVEQFF.

V gene TRBV9 combines with J gene TRBJ2-5; 9 nucleotides align to TRBD1. CDR1 is SGDLS, CDR2 YYNGEE, per germline. The CDR3 consists of 15 residues. V lost 3 bases and J lost 1; bases outside the gene matches: 4. The CDR3 protein is CASSEGTGPQETQYF. DNA for the CDR3: TGTGCCAGCAGCGAGGGGACAGGGCCCCAAGAGACCCAGTACTTC.

In this sample, this clone turned up a few times. The CDR3 DNA follows: TGCAGCGCCGCGGGGTGGGACAGCATGAACACTGAAGCTTTCTTT. This codes for CSAAGWDSMNTEAFF. The chain is built from TRBV29-1 and TRBJ1-1; TRBD1 matches 7 bases. Germline V lookup: CDR1 SQVTM, CDR2 ANQGSEA. CDR3 length: 15 residues. The junction had 11 bases not matched to a gene; V was cut back by 7 bases and J by 0 bases. The complete variable domain, with remaining parts taken from reference TRBV29-1 and TRBJ1-1, reads SAVISQKPSRDICQRGTSLTIQCQVDSQVTMMFWYRQQPGQSLTLIATANQGSEATYESGFVIDKFPISRPNLTFSTLTVSNMSPEDSSIYLCSAAGWDSMNTEAFFGQGTRLTVV.

This rearrangement joins TRBV25-1 to TRBJ2-3; 10 bases map to TRBD2. Germline-derived CDR1 and CDR2 are MGHDK and SYGVNS. The CDR3 length is 14 residues. J was trimmed by 4 bases and V by 9 bases; bases with no gene match: 7. In DNA, the CDR3 is TGTGCCAGGGTAGCGGGGGGTTTAGCAGATACGCAGTATTTT. Protein: CARVAGGLADTQYF.

This clone appeared a single time. CDR3 DNA: TGTGCCAGCAGCATTAGAGGCCAGCCCTACGAGCAGTACTTC. Translation: CASSIRGQPYEQYF. The chain links TRBV13 to TRBJ2-7; D is uncertain. Germline-derived CDR1 and CDR2 are PRHDT and FYEKMQ (reference sequence). CDR3 size: 14 residues. Trimming took off 5 bases at V and 2 bases at J, with 13 bases between the two ends.

The chain links TRBV4-3 to TRBJ2-7; 14 nucleotides align to TRBD2. The CDR3 has 19 residues. V shed 4 bases, J shed 5 bases, and the junction held 16 bases outside the gene matches. Germline CDR1 reads LGHNA; CDR2 reads YSLEER. CDR3 in amino acids: CASSPGTSGGAPLLNEQYF. CDR3 in DNA: TGCGCCAGCAGCCCCGGGACTAGCGGGGGTGCTCCCCTCCTGAACGAGCAGTACTTC.

The gene calls are TRBV9 and TRBJ2-3; D perhaps matches TRBD1 (5 bases). This CDR3 contains 15 residues. The V gene's germline CDR1 is SGDLS and CDR2 YYNGEE. Trimming took off 3 bases at V and 4 bases at J, with 15 bases between the two ends. This CDR3 reads CASSGTGQGADTQYF. In DNA form, the CDR3 reads TGTGCCAGCAGCGGAACCGGACAAGGCGCAGATACGCAGTATTTT.

This rearrangement joins TRBV30 to TRBJ1-5; 7 bases align to TRBD1. Germline V gives CDR1 GTSNPN, CDR2 SVGIG (reference sequence). This CDR3 has 18 residues. V shed 0 bases and J 2 bases; nucleotides not matched to a gene: 13. This CDR3 is CAWSVGGRAFKGNQPQHF. In DNA, the CDR3 is TGTGCCTGGAGTGTAGGGGGCAGGGCGTTTAAGGGCAATCAGCCCCAGCATTTT. The full variable domain, with the rest looked up from reference TRBV30 and TRBJ1-5, is SQTIHQWPATLVQPVGSPLSLECTVEGTSNPNLYWYRQAAGRGLQLLFYSVGIGQISSEVPQNLSASRPQDRQFILSSKKLLLSDSGFYLCAWSVGGRAFKGNQPQHFGDGTRLSIL.

The rearrangement uses TRBV15 and TRBJ1-2; D not certain. CDR3 length: 17 residues. Germline values: CDR1 LNHNV, CDR2 YYDKDF (reference sequence). Deletions cut 0 bases from V and 2 bases from J, with 16 bases between. As DNA, the CDR3 is TGTGCCACCAGCAGAGATTCGTCAGGCTCGGGCAACTATGGCTACACCTTC. Amino acids: CATSRDSSGSGNYGYTF.

CDR3 in amino acids: CATSRVHGEGQETQYF. The CDR3 bases are TGTGCCACCAGCAGAGTCCACGGAGAGGGCCAAGAGACCCAGTACTTC. This chain connects TRBV15 to TRBJ2-5; TRBD2 might be the D (5 bases). The CDR3 runs to 16 residues. Trimming stripped 1 base from V and 1 base from J, with 13 bases between. Germline V gene lookup returns CDR1 LNHNV and CDR2 YYDKDF (reference sequence).

This chain connects TRBV30 to TRBJ2-3; TRBD1 matches at 8 bases. J was trimmed by 5 bases and V by 4 bases; bases with no gene match: 11. CDR1 and CDR2 (germline): GTSNPN, SVGIG (reference sequence). The length of the CDR3 is 15 residues. CDR3 amino acids: CAWTVGQGLKDTQYF. The CDR3 DNA reads TGTGCCTGGACCGTCGGACAGGGCCTGAAAGATACGCAGTATTTT.

The rearrangement links TRBV27 to TRBJ2-1; TRBD2 matches 8 bases. With 8 bases clipped from V and 1 base from J, the junction kept 7 bases outside the gene matches. This CDR3 contains 15 residues. Germline CDR1 and CDR2: MNHEY and SMNVEV (reference sequence). The CDR3 sequence: CASAPGGPSYNEQFF. Written as DNA, the CDR3 is TGTGCCAGCGCCCCGGGAGGGCCGTCCTACAATGAGCAGTTCTTC.

This clone has a handful of counts. V is TRBV4-3 and J is TRBJ2-1; perhaps TRBD2 as D (6 bases). The V end was cut by 0 bases, the J end by 6 bases, with 12 bases between. The CDR3 runs to 15 residues. CDR1 is LGHNA, CDR2 YSLEER, per germline. The DNA for the CDR3 is TGCGCCAGCAGCCAAGAGGTAGCGGCGGGCAATGAGCAGTTCTTC. It codes for CASSQEVAAGNEQFF.

The chain uses TRBV7-4 and TRBJ2-1; weak D call: TRBD1 (6 bases). This CDR3 has 16 amino acids. CDR1 is SGHVT, CDR2 SQSDAQ, per germline. The V end was cut by 4 bases, the J end by 5 bases, with 18 bases between. The CDR3 loop is CASSCPRGPPNNEQFF. The CDR3 DNA reads TGTGCCAGCAGCTGCCCCAGGGGCCCACCGAACAATGAGCAGTTCTTC.

V is TRBV19 and J is TRBJ2-1; no clear D gene. Germline loops: CDR1 LNHDA, CDR2 SQIVND (reference sequence). The CDR3 extends over 14 amino acids. V lost 5 bases to trimming and J lost 4 bases, with 12 bases between them. The DNA of the CDR3 is TGTGCCAGTAGTTCGTCTAGTACTTACAATGAGCAGTTCTTC. Its translation: CASSSSSTYNEQFF.

There are a few counts of this clone. The chain is built from TRBV9 and TRBJ1-3; D perhaps matches TRBD1 (5 bases). V was cut by 0 bases and J by 4 bases, with 11 bases left in between. The CDR3 runs 15 residues. Germline V gene sequence: CDR1 SGDLS, CDR2 YYNGEE. CDR3 sequence reads: CASSVVGDGGNTIYF. DNA of the CDR3: TGTGCCAGCAGCGTAGTAGGGGACGGGGGAAACACCATATATTTT.

The chain is built from TRBV29-1 and TRBJ1-1, with unresolved D. CDR3 size: 12 residues. V lost 5 bases to trimming and J lost 4 bases, with 11 bases between them. The germline gives CDR1 SQVTM, CDR2 ANQGSEA. Written as DNA, the CDR3 is TGCAGCGTTCACCAGGTCTCCACTGAAGCTTTCTTT. Its translation is CSVHQVSTEAFF.